A selection of T cell receptor beta chains follows, all from one sample in a study. TCRdb re-called the 5' RACE reads through MiXCR, storing one row per CDR3 protein. The table includes some 62,000 distinct CDR3 sequences, roughly 30% detected once. The sample taken for sequencing was tumor-infiltrating naive CD4+ T cells sorted from the breast tumor. The receptors shown here come from a female donor with breast cancer. The CDR3 runs from the conserved cysteine through the conserved F or W.

j_gene	v_gene	len	CDR3aa
TRBJ2-1	TRBV6-2/TRBV6-3	14	CASSYSSKRDEQFF
TRBJ2-1	TRBV14	12	CASSQRDTEQFF
TRBJ2-7	TRBV6-6	16	CASSPPRGVNSYEQYF
TRBJ2-1	TRBV4-3	14	CASSLRLTYNEQFF
TRBJ1-6	TRBV9	14	CASSASSDNSPLHF
TRBJ2-2	TRBV10-2	16	CASRARRGADGGELFF
TRBJ1-5	TRBV6-2/TRBV6-3	13	CASRDYSNQPQHF
TRBJ1-6	TRBV6-1	14	CASEDRVLNSPLHF
TRBJ1-2	TRBV4-2	14	CASSPLGGNYGYTF
TRBJ2-1	TRBV5-1	14	CASNDGNSYNEQFF
TRBJ1-5	TRBV6-1	16	CASSRTGADANQPQHF
TRBJ2-1	TRBV7-7	15	CASSSGTGVSNEQFF
TRBJ1-2	TRBV20-1	13	CSARDQGGYGYTF
TRBJ2-3	TRBV5-4	12	CASSLVEDTQYF
TRBJ1-2	TRBV12-3/TRBV12-4	10	CASSRYGYTF
TRBJ1-2	TRBV29-1	12	CSVVGAEDGYTF
TRBJ2-1	TRBV29-1	14	CSVPDRTTYNEQFF
TRBJ2-6	TRBV9	15	CASSFRLSGANVLTF
TRBJ1-1	TRBV4-1	14	CASSQDRTGAEAFF
TRBJ2-5	TRBV10-1	15	CASSESINLQETQYF
TRBJ1-3	TRBV4-3	18	CASSQDPKGQAEGNTIYF
TRBJ2-3	TRBV9	16	CASSPGVSMSTDTQYF
TRBJ2-3	TRBV7-3	15	CASSLGTGETDTQYF
TRBJ1-2	TRBV20-1	14	CGGDEGGDNYGYTF
TRBJ1-2	TRBV29-1	13	CSVDTGAASGYTF
TRBJ2-3	TRBV14	14	CASRRGLSTDTQYF
TRBJ2-1	TRBV7-3	10	CASTDNEQFF
TRBJ2-5	TRBV7-6	16	CASSLQPGTGQETQYF
TRBJ2-7	TRBV25-1	13	CASSANEDPGQYF